The 3 T cell receptor beta chains reported below all come from one sample, sequenced in a study of metastatic and nonmetastatic thyroid tumors. TCRdb reprocessed the PCR reads using MiXCR. The sample has tens of thousands of clones; around 21% are singletons. Every patient underwent thyroid surgery untreated. Sequencing was performed on blood. The receptors stem from a male donor with papillary thyroid cancer or a benign thyroid nodule (not recorded which). Some clones in this sample may be carry-over from other donors' samples.

At least ten counts were recorded for this clone. The chain combines TRBV5-4 with TRBJ1-2; D is perhaps TRBD1 (6 bases). V gave up 1 base and J gave up 4 bases, with 23 bases separating them. CDR1 SGHNT and CDR2 YYREEE come from the germline V gene (reference sequence). There are 18 residues in the CDR3. DNA of the CDR3: TGTGCCAGCAGCTTGTTGGACATGGACAGATCGGGTTTCTATGGCTACACCTTC. Residues: CASSLLDMDRSGFYGYTF.

In the case of this clone: The junction and the germline gene differ at one end; a read error may be behind it. This sequence joins TRBV19 and TRBJ2-1; D gene ambiguous. This CDR3 region has 12 residues. From germline, CDR1 is LNHDA and CDR2 SQIVND (reference sequence). CDR3 DNA sequence: TGTGCCAGTAGTATCTCCTACATTGAGCAGGTCTTC. Translation: CASSISYIEQVF.

The chain combines TRBV4-1 with TRBJ2-1; a possible D gene is TRBD2 (5 bases). The CDR3 totals 15 residues. Trimming removed 1 base from V and 4 bases from J, with 11 bases in between. Germline V gene data show CDR1 as MGHRA and CDR2 as YSYEKL. The CDR3 here is CASSQARRAYNEQFF. CDR3 bases: TGCGCCAGCAGCCAAGCGCGGCGGGCGTACAATGAGCAGTTCTTC.